Presented here are 30 T cell receptor beta chains from one specimen sequenced in a study of shared clonotypes between healthy human individuals (dated by TCRdb to the early 2020s). Libraries were constructed by the immunoSEQ multiplex PCR assay. TCRdb holds this immuneACCESS table with in-frame rearrangements only. Some clones are missing; in checked studies, unresolved V genes explain under half, and the rest has no known cause. The sample table shows 450,000 to 500,000 clones, and around 73% are seen once. Clones ranked in the top ten supply around 11% of the sample. Sequencing input: PBMCs. The receptors shown here come from a woman in her forties in good health. Some clones in this sample may be carry-over from other donors' samples.

This chain joins TRBV9 and TRBJ1-3, with 10 bases fitting TRBD1. This CDR3 is 16 amino acids long. Germline lookup yields CDR1 SGDLS and CDR2 YYNGEE. After removal of 4 bases from V and 6 bases from J, the junction contained 10 bases not matched to a gene. CDR3 nucleotides: TGTGCCAGCAGCCTAGGACAGGGGGACGGATTAAACACCATATATTTT. Protein: CASSLGQGDGLNTIYF.

The genes are TRBV5-1 and TRBJ2-2, with a tentative D call TRBD1 (6 bases). Germline V CDR1 and CDR2: SGHRS, YFSETQ. V lost 5 bases and J 4 bases, leaving 18 bases between the germline ends. The CDR3 is 16 amino acids. As DNA, the CDR3 is TGCGCCAGCAGAGTCAGCCCAGGGGAACGCACCGGGGAGCTGTTTTTT. Protein product: CASRVSPGERTGELFF.

V usage is TRBV25-1 and J usage is TRBJ1-4; 11 bases fit TRBD1. V shed 3 bases, J shed 7 bases, and the junction held 4 bases outside the gene matches. The CDR3 is 15 amino acids. The germline V gene encodes CDR1 MGHDK and CDR2 SYGVNS. The CDR3 DNA follows: TGTGCCAGCAGTGATGGACAGGGGGCGACTGAAAAACTGTTTTTT. Its protein product is CASSDGQGATEKLFF.

This sequence joins TRBV15 and TRBJ2-7, with 7 bases aligning to TRBD2. The CDR3 spans 17 residues. V gave up 0 bases and J gave up 0 bases; unmatched junction bases: 8. CDR1 is LNHNV and CDR2 is YYDKDF in the germline V gene (reference sequence). The CDR3 spells CATSRDLERGYSYEQYF. The CDR3 region has the DNA TGTGCCACCAGCAGAGATCTTGAGCGGGGCTACTCCTACGAGCAGTACTTC. The full variable domain, rest sourced from reference TRBV15 and TRBJ2-7, is DAMVIQNPRYQVTQFGKPVTLSCSQTLNHNVMYWYQQKSSQAPKLLFHYYDKDFNNEADTPDNFQSRRPNTSFCFLDIRSPGLGDTAMYLCATSRDLERGYSYEQYFGPGTRLTVT.

The chain employs TRBV7-9 and TRBJ1-4; D gene uncertain. CDR1 and CDR2 from the germline V gene are SEHNR and FQNEAQ (reference sequence). Trimming removed 0 bases from V and 14 bases from J, with 10 bases in between. The CDR3 extends over 12 amino acids. DNA of the CDR3: TGTGCCAGCAGCTTAGCTGGAGTTCAGCTGTTTTTT. Translating gives CASSLAGVQLFF.

On this clone itself: This CDR3 is also generated by other DNA sequences in the sample. The chain employs TRBV2 and TRBJ2-3; D remains unclear. Trimming shortened V by 4 bases and J by 6 bases, and 5 bases separated the two germline ends. This CDR3 spans 11 amino acids. CDR1 and CDR2 (germline): SNHLY, FYNNEI. As DNA, the CDR3 is TGTGCCAGCAGTGTTGGTGATACGCAGTATTTT. This encodes CASSVGDTQYF.

This clone was seen more than once but under ten times. This chain links TRBV5-4 with TRBJ2-7, with 10 bases lining up with TRBD1. V gave up 3 bases and J gave up 4 bases; unmatched junction bases: 4. Germline V gene lookup returns CDR1 SGHNT and CDR2 YYREEE (reference sequence). CDR3 length: 14 residues. CDR3: CASSSGTGVYEQYF. Written as DNA, the CDR3 is TGTGCCAGCAGCTCCGGGACAGGGGTGTACGAGCAGTACTTC.

Regarding this clone: This could be a read error, since a much larger clone is one nucleotide away. The identical CDR3 is also encoded by other nucleotide sequences in the sample. V usage is TRBV5-1 and J usage is TRBJ1-1, with D maybe TRBD1 (5 bases). This CDR3 region has 13 residues. In germline, CDR1 is SGHRS, CDR2 YFSETQ. CDR3 amino acids: CASSLRTFTEAFF. CDR3 DNA: TGTGCCAGCAGCTTGAGGACATTCACTGAAGCTTTCTTT.

The gene calls are TRBV5-4 and TRBJ2-1, with TRBD2 identical over 11 bases. Per the germline V gene, CDR1 is SGHNT and CDR2 is YYREEE (reference sequence). After removal of 3 bases from V and 4 bases from J, the junction contained 3 bases not matched to a gene. This CDR3 comprises 15 residues. CDR3 nucleotides: TGTGCCAGCAGCTGGGGGACTAGCGGATACAATGAGCAGTTCTTC. Protein product: CASSWGTSGYNEQFF.

The CDR3 region is CASSLYFTGGTEAFF. The DNA for the CDR3 is TGTGCCAGCAGCTTGTATTTCACAGGGGGCACTGAAGCTTTCTTT. V gene TRBV5-6 combines with J gene TRBJ1-1; 8 bases are a match to TRBD1. V trimming: 1 base; J trimming: 4 bases; junction bases outside the gene matches: 6. This CDR3 comprises 15 residues. CDR1 is SGHDT, CDR2 YYEEEE, per germline.

This clone has only one observation. V usage is TRBV7-9 and J usage is TRBJ2-1, with 11 bases identical to TRBD2. Germline CDR1 reads SEHNR; CDR2 reads FQNEAQ (reference sequence). The CDR3 is made up of 17 amino acids. V lost 4 bases, J lost 1 base, and 6 bases stayed unmatched. Here the CDR3 reads CASSSRTSGPSYNEQFF. CDR3 nucleotide sequence: TGTGCCAGCAGCTCCCGGACTAGCGGGCCGTCCTACAATGAGCAGTTCTTC.

J is TRBJ2-7 and V is TRBV18, with D tentatively TRBD1 (5 bases). This CDR3 is built from 19 residues. V lost 2 bases, J lost 3 bases, and 26 bases lay in between. CDR1 KGHSH and CDR2 LQKENI come from the germline V gene. CDR3 in amino acids: CASSPYQGLQSLFDYEQYF. The DNA of the CDR3 is TGTGCCAGCTCACCATACCAGGGCTTACAGTCCTTATTCGACTACGAGCAGTACTTC.

A single count supports this clone. The J gene is TRBJ2-5, the V gene TRBV6-1; 7 bases line up with TRBD2. The CDR3 contains 15 residues. Germline lookup yields CDR1 MNHNS and CDR2 SASEGT. The ends lost 6 bases at V and 7 bases at J; junction bases unmatched: 14. In DNA form, the CDR3 reads TGTGCCAGCAGGGGAGGGACTTGGGCTGACGGGACCCAGTACTTC. Residues: CASRGGTWADGTQYF.

This sequence joins TRBV10-1 and TRBJ2-3; D not certain. The ends were cut back, 4 bases at V and 1 base at J, with 15 bases in the middle. CDR1 is WNHNN and CDR2 is SYGVQD in the germline V gene (reference sequence). This CDR3 comprises 16 residues. The CDR3 spells CASSGLPAQGTDTQYF. For the CDR3, the DNA is TGCGCCAGCAGTGGGCTCCCTGCGCAGGGCACAGATACGCAGTATTTT.

The genes are TRBV30 and TRBJ2-7, with D perhaps TRBD1 or TRBD2 (5 bases each). CDR1 GTSNPN and CDR2 SVGIG come from the germline V gene (reference sequence). This CDR3 is 14 amino acids long. The V and J ends lost 1 base and 5 bases respectively, with 15 bases between them. The CDR3, as DNA: TGTGCCTGGAGTGGGGGGTTGAGGGCCCACGAGCAGTACTTC. Amino acid sequence: CAWSGGLRAHEQYF.

The V and J genes are TRBV6-1 and TRBJ2-1; TRBD1 aligns across 12 bases. This CDR3 spans 15 amino acids. The V gene's germline CDR1 is MNHNS and CDR2 SASEGT. V shed 7 bases, J shed 6 bases, and the junction held 7 bases outside the gene matches. DNA for the CDR3: TGTGCCAGCACCGTTGGGACAGGGGGCTTCAATGAGCAGTTCTTC. As protein: CASTVGTGGFNEQFF.

The chain joins TRBV6-5 to TRBJ2-7; D is unclear. This CDR3 region has 15 residues. CDR1 is MNHEY and CDR2 is SVGAGI in the germline V gene. Trimming took off 8 bases at V and 6 bases at J, with 23 bases between the two ends. Here the CDR3 DNA reads TGTGCCAGCGCAACCCTAACGATAGGGATGGTCGAGCAGTACTTC. It yields the protein CASATLTIGMVEQYF.

CDR3 protein: CSVDLGGKETQYF. The CDR3, as DNA: TGCAGCGTGGACCTCGGGGGGAAAGAGACCCAGTACTTC. This chain joins TRBV29-1 and TRBJ2-5; 7 nucleotides align to TRBD2. Germline values: CDR1 SQVTM, CDR2 ANQGSEA. The CDR3 sequence is 13 residues long. Germline trimming cut 6 bases from V and 3 bases from J; bases unmatched to any gene: 7.

The V gene is TRBV7-3, the J gene TRBJ1-1, with a possible D match to TRBD1 (6 bases). The CDR3 runs 13 residues. The germline CDR1 and CDR2 sequences are SGHTA and FQGTGA. Trimming took 2 bases from V and 4 from J, leaving 8 bases between them. The CDR3 region is CASSLFRGTEAFF. The CDR3 DNA is TGTGCCAGCAGCTTATTCAGGGGCACTGAAGCTTTCTTT.

This clone was seen more than once but under ten times. V gene TRBV5-1 combines with J gene TRBJ2-1; D is ambiguous. The CDR3 spans 13 residues. Germline values: CDR1 SGHRS, CDR2 YFSETQ. CDR3 in amino acids: CASSISSYNEQFF. The CDR3 nucleotides are TGCGCTAGTTCCATTAGCTCCTACAATGAGCAGTTCTTC.

On this clone itself: The junction departs from the called germline gene at one end, perhaps through a read error. The chain joins TRBV27 to TRBJ1-2; the D is unclear. Germline assignment: CDR1 MNHEY and CDR2 SMNVEV (reference sequence). This CDR3 is built from 12 residues. The CDR3 nucleotides are TGTGCCGGCAGCTCTTCCAACTATGGCTACACCTTC. This encodes CAGSSSNYGYTF.

The chain combines TRBV6-6 with TRBJ2-7, with D uncertain. Germline CDR1 reads MNHNY; CDR2 reads SVGAGI (reference sequence). V lost 6 bases to trimming and J lost 5 bases, with 17 bases between them. The CDR3 loop spans 14 amino acids. The CDR3 coding sequence is TGTGCCAGCAGCGACCACCTTACTAACAACGAGCAGTACTTC. It encodes CASSDHLTNNEQYF.

The rearrangement links TRBV5-4 to TRBJ2-5, with 12 bases identical to TRBD2. This CDR3 is built from 16 residues. Germline assignment: CDR1 SGHNT and CDR2 YYREEE (reference sequence). Trimming cost V 2 bases and J 5 bases; bases outside gene matches: 7. CDR3 DNA sequence: TGTGCCAGCAGCTTTACTAGCGGGAGGATTGGGGAGACCCAGTACTTC. Translation gives CASSFTSGRIGETQYF.

With regard to this clone: Different DNA sequences within this sample yield the same CDR3. The rearrangement uses TRBV29-1 and TRBJ2-1; 10 bases map to TRBD2. This CDR3 is 13 amino acids long. The ends lost 4 bases at V and 4 bases at J; junction bases unmatched: 1. In germline, CDR1 is SQVTM, CDR2 ANQGSEA. CDR3 coding DNA: TGCAGCGTTGGAGCGGGAGGGTACAATGAGCAGTTCTTC. This sequence encodes CSVGAGGYNEQFF.

The chain joins TRBV5-6 to TRBJ2-5, with 7 bases matching TRBD2. Germline lookup yields CDR1 SGHDT and CDR2 YYEEEE. Unmatched junction bases numbered 8, after V lost 4 bases and J lost 5 bases. The CDR3 runs 14 residues. This chain's CDR3 is CASSREGFGETQYF. CDR3 bases: TGTGCCAGCAGCAGGGAGGGGTTTGGGGAGACCCAGTACTTC.

V is TRBV4-1 and J is TRBJ1-4; no reliable D call. V lost 2 bases, J lost 0 bases, and 4 bases lay in between. Germline V lookup: CDR1 MGHRA, CDR2 YSYEKL. This CDR3 comprises 14 residues. In DNA form, the CDR3 reads TGCGCCAGCAGCCAACACTCAACTAATGAAAAACTGTTTTTT. Translating it yields CASSQHSTNEKLFF.

This clone was observed once. This sequence joins TRBV7-8 and TRBJ2-5; D remains ambiguous. This CDR3 comprises 16 residues. Trimming took 5 bases from V and 2 from J, leaving 18 bases between them. Germline values: CDR1 SGHVS, CDR2 FQNEAQ. The chain's CDR3 is CASSIRWQQKQETQYF. The CDR3 DNA reads TGTGCCAGCAGCATCCGTTGGCAACAAAAACAAGAGACCCAGTACTTC.

This clone was detected a few times. This rearrangement joins TRBV7-9 to TRBJ1-1; D might be TRBD1 (6 bases). Per germline, CDR1 SEHNR and CDR2 FQNEAQ (reference sequence). The CDR3 sequence is 13 residues long. Trimming removed 3 bases from V and 6 bases from J, with 11 bases in between. CDR3 amino acids: CASSFPGEAEAFF. The CDR3 DNA reads TGTGCCAGCAGCTTCCCAGGGGAGGCTGAAGCTTTCTTT.

The V call is TRBV5-1, the J call TRBJ2-7; D possibly corresponds to TRBD2 (5 bases). V was shortened by 0 bases and J by 2 bases, with 12 bases between the two germline ends. The germline CDR1 and CDR2 sequences are SGHRS and YFSETQ. The CDR3 spans 15 residues. CDR3 protein: CASSLGTDLPYEQYF. In DNA form, the CDR3 reads TGCGCCAGCAGCTTGGGGACGGACTTACCCTACGAGCAGTACTTC.

Details on this clone: A read error likely explains this, since a far larger clone differs by one base. V gene TRBV2 combines with J gene TRBJ1-1, with D maybe TRBD1 (5 bases). Trimming shortened V by 5 bases and J by 8 bases, and 18 bases separated the two germline ends. Germline-derived CDR1 and CDR2 are SNHLY and FYNNEI. This CDR3 contains 14 residues. The CDR3 DNA sequence: TGTGCCAGCAGTAAAGAAGCAGGGAGTAGGGAAGCTTTCTTT. The encoded protein is CASSKEAGSREAFF.